These 2 T cell receptor beta chains came from one sample sequenced in a study of shared clonotypes between healthy human individuals. Repertoires were generated with immunoSEQ multiplex PCR, while TCRdb's copy carries only in-frame clones and drops some. The table records under 2.5 million clones, about 90% of them present only once. Sequencing was done on a sample of naive CD4+ T cells from PBMCs. Subset of the sample: CD45RA+ positively selected. All receptors derive from a man younger than 30 in good health. Some clones in this sample may be carry-over from other donors' samples.

This chain joins TRBV5-1 and TRBJ2-3, with 9 bases identical to TRBD2. CDR1 is SGHRS, CDR2 YFSETQ, per germline. The CDR3 extends over 16 amino acids. After removal of 0 bases from V and 1 base from J, the junction contained 3 bases not matched to a gene. The CDR3 sequence is CASSLDRLAGTDTQYF. The CDR3 DNA is TGCGCCAGCAGCTTGGACCGACTAGCGGGCACAGATACGCAGTATTTT.

The chain employs TRBV29-1 and TRBJ2-3; possible D gene TRBD1, 5 bases. The V gene lost 2 bases and the J gene lost 3 bases, with 9 bases spanning the gap. Germline V CDR1 and CDR2: SQVTM, ANQGSEA. The CDR3 totals 13 residues. This CDR3 is CSVEPQGTDTQYF. The CDR3 bases are TGCAGCGTTGAACCCCAGGGTACAGATACGCAGTATTTT.